Listed below are T cell receptor beta chains from one sample, sequenced in a study of PD-1 blockade in classical Hodgkin lymphoma. Profiling relied on immunoSEQ multiplex PCR, and the TCRdb table lists in-frame clones only, not all of them. The data contain about 110,000 clones, 70% to 90% of them singletons. This material consisted of peripheral blood mononuclear cells (PBMCs), taken before the second cycle of nivolumab. These receptors originate from a human donor with classical Hodgkin lymphoma. Each CDR3 is given with its conserved first and last residue. D genes are given only for firm matches. Only part of the rows carry a size: once, few, many, or a class if the clone is expanded.

V gene	D gene	J gene	clone size	CDR3 DNA	CDR3 protein
TRBV7-7	TRBD2	TRBJ2-2	NA	TGTGCCAGCAGCTTGACTAGCGGGAGGCCCGGGGAGCTGTTTTTT	CASSLTSGRPGELFF
TRBV18	TRBD2	TRBJ2-5	NA	TGTGCCAGCTCACCACAGGGACTAGCGGGAGGAGAGACCCAGTACTTC	CASSPQGLAGGETQYF
TRBV7-8	TRBD2	TRBJ2-7	NA	TGTGCCAGCAGCTCCCTACTAGCGGGAGGGGTCCACGAGCAGTACTTC	CASSSLLAGGVHEQYF
TRBV4-1	NA	TRBJ2-5	NA	TGCGCCAGCAGCCAAGGAGGGGGAGCGGGGTGGGGGACCCAGTACTTC	CASSQGGGAGWGTQYF
TRBV5-4	TRBD1	TRBJ2-7	NA	TGTGCCAGCAGCCCAGGACAGGGAAACGAGCAGTACTTC	CASSPGQGNEQYF
TRBV19	TRBD1	TRBJ1-1	NA	TGTGCCAGTAGTATCGGAGGGGGCAAGTCGAACACTGAAGCTTTCTTT	CASSIGGGKSNTEAFF
TRBV10-1	NA	TRBJ2-3	NA	TGCGCCAGCAGCGAGGGGGGAACAGATACGCAGTATTTT	CASSEGGTDTQYF
TRBV5-1	TRBD2	TRBJ2-2	NA	TGCGCCAGCAGCTTGCTAGCGGGAGTGACGAACACCGGGGAGCTGTTTTTT	CASSLLAGVTNTGELFF
TRBV5-6	NA	TRBJ2-5	NA	TGTGCCAGCAGCCTAGGTTCTACGGAGACCCAGTACTTC	CASSLGSTETQYF
TRBV9	NA	TRBJ2-4	NA	TGTGCCAGCAGCGTTTCATGGGCCAAAAACATTCAGTACTTC	CASSVSWAKNIQYF
TRBV5-4	TRBD2	TRBJ2-7	NA	TGTGCCAGCAGCACGAAACTAGCGGGCACCTACGAGCAGTACTTC	CASSTKLAGTYEQYF
TRBV19	NA	TRBJ1-2	few	TGTGCCGCAGGACTGAACTATGGCTACACCTTC	CAAGLNYGYTF